Below, 6 T cell receptor beta chains from the same sample are listed, as sequenced in a study of control samples from healthy donors and cancer patients. Sequencing used immunoSEQ multiplex PCR; TCRdb keeps in-frame clones, though not all of them. The repertoire holds about 86,000 clones, with 93% as singletons. Sequenced material: blood. The receptors come from a woman in her 30s in good health.

The chain joins TRBV5-4 to TRBJ2-2, with D possibly being TRBD1 (6 bases). V lost 5 bases to trimming and J lost 1 base, with 9 bases between them. The germline CDR1 and CDR2 sequences are SGHNT and YYREEE (reference sequence). The CDR3 totals 14 residues. CDR3 sequence reads: CASRKDRNTGELFF. CDR3 nucleotides: TGTGCCAGCAGGAAGGACAGGAACACCGGGGAGCTGTTTTTT.

The rearrangement links TRBV3-1 (or the pseudogene TRBV3-2) to TRBJ1-1, with 9 bases fitting TRBD1. V lost 4 bases and J lost 1; bases outside the gene matches: 1. CDR3 size: 14 residues. Germline V gives CDR1 LGHDT, CDR2 YNNKEL (reference sequence). Written as DNA, the CDR3 is TGTGCCAGCAGCCTGGACAGGGGGAACACTGAAGCTTTCTTT. Its protein product is CASSLDRGNTEAFF.

This clone showed up just a few times. The chain employs TRBV2 and TRBJ1-5, with 8 bases fitting TRBD1. CDR3 length: 15 residues. CDR1 and CDR2 (germline): SNHLY, FYNNEI. V dropped 3 bases and J dropped 0; count of bases not matched to a gene: 1. The CDR3, as DNA: TGTGCCAGCAGTGAGGACAGGGTTAGCAATCAGCCCCAGCATTTT. This sequence encodes CASSEDRVSNQPQHF. Full variable domain (remainder filled in from reference TRBV2 and TRBJ1-5): EPEVTQTPSHQVTQMGQEVILRCVPISNHLYFYWYRQILGQKVEFLVSFYNNEISEKSEIFDDQFSVERPDGSNFTLKIRSTKLEDSAMYFCASSEDRVSNQPQHFGDGTRLSIL.

The chain carries TRBV3-1 (or the pseudogene TRBV3-2) and TRBJ1-2; the D is unclear. There are 14 residues in the CDR3. CDR1 is LGHDT, CDR2 YNNKEL, per germline (reference sequence). Trimming left V 1 base short and J 1 base short, with 7 bases between. Here the CDR3 DNA reads TGTGCCAGCAGCCAAGGAGGGTATAACTATGGCTACACCTTC. Translated, it gives CASSQGGYNYGYTF.

The chain links TRBV19 to TRBJ2-1; 13 bases agree with TRBD2. V shed 5 bases and J 6 bases; nucleotides not matched to a gene: 10. Germline values: CDR1 LNHDA, CDR2 SQIVND (reference sequence). This CDR3 has 17 residues. CDR3 residues: CASSQLAGGVLVNEQFF. In nucleotides, the CDR3 is TGTGCCAGTAGTCAACTAGCGGGAGGGGTCCTGGTCAATGAGCAGTTCTTC.

The rearrangement joins TRBV12-3 or TRBV12-4 to TRBJ1-2; D unresolved. The CDR3 length is 13 residues. Trimming cost V 7 bases and J 7 bases, with 16 bases left between them. The CDR3 DNA follows: TGTGCCAGCACTCTGGACTTACGGGGTGGCTACACCTTC. Translating it yields CASTLDLRGGYTF.